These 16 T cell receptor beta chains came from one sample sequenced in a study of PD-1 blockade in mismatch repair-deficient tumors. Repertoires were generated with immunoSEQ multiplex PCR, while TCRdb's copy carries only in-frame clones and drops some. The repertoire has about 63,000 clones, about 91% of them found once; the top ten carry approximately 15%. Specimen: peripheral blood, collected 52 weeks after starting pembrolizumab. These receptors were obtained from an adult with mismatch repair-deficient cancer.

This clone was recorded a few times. CDR3 DNA sequence: TGCGCCAACCCATCCTACGAGCAGTACTTC. Its protein is CANPSYEQYF. The chain carries TRBV5-1 and TRBJ2-7; no definite D call. The CDR3 totals 10 residues. Trimming cost V 9 bases and J 1 base, with 5 bases left between them. Germline V lookup: CDR1 SGHRS, CDR2 YFSETQ.

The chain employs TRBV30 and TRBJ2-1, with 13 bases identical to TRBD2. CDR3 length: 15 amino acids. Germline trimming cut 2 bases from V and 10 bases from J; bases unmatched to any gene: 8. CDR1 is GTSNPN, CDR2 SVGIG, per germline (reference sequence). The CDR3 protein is CAWSRGLAGSGEQFF. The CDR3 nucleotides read TGTGCCTGGAGTCGGGGACTAGCGGGATCAGGGGAGCAGTTCTTC.

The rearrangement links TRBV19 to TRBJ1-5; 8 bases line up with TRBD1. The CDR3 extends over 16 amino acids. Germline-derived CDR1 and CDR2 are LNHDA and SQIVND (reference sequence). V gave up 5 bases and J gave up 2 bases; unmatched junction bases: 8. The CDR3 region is CASSYPGGSGNQPQHF. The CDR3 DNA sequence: TGTGCCAGTAGTTATCCAGGGGGCTCTGGCAATCAGCCCCAGCATTTT.

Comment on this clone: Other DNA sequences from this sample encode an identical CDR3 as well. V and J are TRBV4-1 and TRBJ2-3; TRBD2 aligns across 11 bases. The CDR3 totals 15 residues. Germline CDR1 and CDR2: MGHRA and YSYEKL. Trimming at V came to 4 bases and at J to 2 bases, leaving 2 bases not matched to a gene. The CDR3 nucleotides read TGCGCCAGCAGCCGACTAGCGGGAACCACAGATACGCAGTATTTT. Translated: CASSRLAGTTDTQYF.

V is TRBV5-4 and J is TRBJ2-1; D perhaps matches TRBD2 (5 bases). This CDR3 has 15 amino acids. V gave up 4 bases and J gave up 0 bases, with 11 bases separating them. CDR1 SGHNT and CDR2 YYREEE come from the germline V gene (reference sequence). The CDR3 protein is CASSPRGSSYNEQFF. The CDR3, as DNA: TGTGCCAGCAGCCCCCGGGGAAGCTCCTACAATGAGCAGTTCTTC.

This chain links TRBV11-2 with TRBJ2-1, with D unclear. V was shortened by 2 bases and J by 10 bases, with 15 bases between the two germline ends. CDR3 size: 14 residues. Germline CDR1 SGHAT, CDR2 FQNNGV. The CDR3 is CASSLSIGGEEQFF. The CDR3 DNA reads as TGTGCCAGCAGCTTATCTATCGGCGGAGAGGAGCAGTTCTTC.

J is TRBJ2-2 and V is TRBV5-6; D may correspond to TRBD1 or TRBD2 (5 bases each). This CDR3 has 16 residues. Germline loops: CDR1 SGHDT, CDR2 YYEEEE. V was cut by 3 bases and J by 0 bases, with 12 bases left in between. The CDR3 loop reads CASSYRGGANTGELFF. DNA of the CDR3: TGTGCCAGCAGCTATCGGGGCGGCGCGAACACCGGGGAGCTGTTTTTT.

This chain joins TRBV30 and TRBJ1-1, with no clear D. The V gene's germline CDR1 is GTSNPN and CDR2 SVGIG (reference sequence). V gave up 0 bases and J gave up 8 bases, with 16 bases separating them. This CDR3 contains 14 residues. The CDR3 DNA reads TGTGCCTGGAGTGTAGGGCCGCGAAGTCCAGAAGCTTTCTTT. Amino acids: CAWSVGPRSPEAFF. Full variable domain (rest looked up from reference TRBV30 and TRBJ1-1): SQTIHQWPATLVQPVGSPLSLECTVEGTSNPNLYWYRQAAGRGLQLLFYSVGIGQISSEVPQNLSASRPQDRQFILSSKKLLLSDSGFYLCAWSVGPRSPEAFFGQGTRLTVV.

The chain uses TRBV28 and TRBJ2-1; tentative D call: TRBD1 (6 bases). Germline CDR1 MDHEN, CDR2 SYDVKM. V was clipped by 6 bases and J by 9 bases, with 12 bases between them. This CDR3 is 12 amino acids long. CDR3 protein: CASSPVGGEQFF. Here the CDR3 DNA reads TGTGCCAGCAGCCCGGTAGGGGGTGAGCAGTTCTTC. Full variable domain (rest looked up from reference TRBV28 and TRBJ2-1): DVKVTQSSRYLVKRTGEKVFLECVQDMDHENMFWYRQDPGLGLRLIYFSYDVKMKEKGDIPEGYSVSREKKERFSLILESASTNQTSMYLCASSPVGGEQFFGPGTRLTVL.

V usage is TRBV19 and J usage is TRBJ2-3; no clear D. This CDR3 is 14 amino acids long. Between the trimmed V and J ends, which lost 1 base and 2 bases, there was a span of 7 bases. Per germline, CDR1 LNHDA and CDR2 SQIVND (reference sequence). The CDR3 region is CASSIGGFTDTQYF. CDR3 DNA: TGTGCCAGTAGTATAGGAGGTTTCACAGATACGCAGTATTTT. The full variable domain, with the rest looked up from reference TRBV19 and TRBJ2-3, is DGGITQSPKYLFRKEGQNVTLSCEQNLNHDAMYWYRQDPGQGLRLIYYSQIVNDFQKGDIAEGYSVSREKKESFPLTVTSAQKNPTAFYLCASSIGGFTDTQYFGPGTRLTVL.

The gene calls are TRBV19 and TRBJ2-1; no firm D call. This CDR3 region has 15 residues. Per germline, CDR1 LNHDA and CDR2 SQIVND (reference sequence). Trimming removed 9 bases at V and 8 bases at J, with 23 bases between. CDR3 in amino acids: CASMSPGPGPHEQFF. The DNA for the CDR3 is TGTGCCAGCATGTCCCCGGGCCCGGGCCCCCATGAGCAGTTCTTC.

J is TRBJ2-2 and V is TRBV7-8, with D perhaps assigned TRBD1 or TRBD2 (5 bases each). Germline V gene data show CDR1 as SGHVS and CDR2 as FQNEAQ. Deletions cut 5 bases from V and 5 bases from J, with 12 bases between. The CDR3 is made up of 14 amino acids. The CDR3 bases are TGTGCCAGCAGCCACCAGGGCGGGACCGGGGAGCTGTTTTTT. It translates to CASSHQGGTGELFF.

CDR3 DNA sequence: TGTGCCAGCAGTTTCTCTACCAGCGGGAGAACCCAGTACTTC. Translation: CASSFSTSGRTQYF. The V call is TRBV27, the J call TRBJ2-5; 8 positions match TRBD2. The V gene end was trimmed by 3 bases and the J gene end by 8 bases; junction bases not matched to a gene: 8. This CDR3 spans 14 amino acids. CDR1 and CDR2 (germline): MNHEY, SMNVEV (reference sequence).

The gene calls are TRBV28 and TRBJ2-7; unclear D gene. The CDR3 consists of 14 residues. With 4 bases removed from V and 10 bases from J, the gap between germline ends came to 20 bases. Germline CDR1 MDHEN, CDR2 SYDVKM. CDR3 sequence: CASSSQPGLWRQYF. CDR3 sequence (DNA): TGTGCCAGCAGTTCACAGCCTGGGCTTTGGCGTCAGTACTTC.

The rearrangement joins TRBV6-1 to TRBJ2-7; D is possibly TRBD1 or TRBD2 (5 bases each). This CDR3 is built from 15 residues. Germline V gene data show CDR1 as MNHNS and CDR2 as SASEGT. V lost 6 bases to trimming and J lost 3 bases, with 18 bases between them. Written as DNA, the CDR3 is TGTGCCAGCAGGCGAACGGGGCAGGGCGGCTACGAGCAGTACTTC. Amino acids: CASRRTGQGGYEQYF.

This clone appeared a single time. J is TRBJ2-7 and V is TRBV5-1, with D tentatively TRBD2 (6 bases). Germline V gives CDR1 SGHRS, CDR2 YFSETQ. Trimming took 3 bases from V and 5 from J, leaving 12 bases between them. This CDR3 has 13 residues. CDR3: CASSWVAAHEQYF. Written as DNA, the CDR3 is TGCGCCAGCAGCTGGGTAGCGGCTCACGAGCAGTACTTC. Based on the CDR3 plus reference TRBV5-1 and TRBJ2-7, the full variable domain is KAGVTQTPRYLIKTRGQQVTLSCSPISGHRSVSWYQQTPGQGLQFLFEYFSETQRNKGNFPGRFSGRQFSNSRSEMNVSTLELGDSALYLCASSWVAAHEQYFGPGTRLTVT.